These T cell receptor beta chains were read from a single sample in a study of cytomegalovirus exposure and HLA in healthy donors. Clones were read by immunoSEQ multiplex PCR, and TCRdb kept only the in-frame ones, dropping some. The repertoire has about 160,000 clones, around 69% of them found once; the top ten carry over 2.5%. The sequencing sample was made of PBMCs. These receptors all come from a woman aged 25 to 45 in good health and CMV-seronegative. Both conserved end residues are part of each CDR3. D genes are given only for firm matches. Rows may omit the clone size; those that give it use once, few, many or a size class.

TRBV4-1	-	TRBJ1-5	-	TGCGCCAGCAGCCAACAGACAGGTGGAAATCAGCCCCAGCATTTT	CASSQQTGGNQPQHF
TRBV7-3	TRBD2	TRBJ2-4	-	TGTGCCAGCAGCTTAACGAGCGGGAGTGGTAGCATTCAGTACTTC	CASSLTSGSGSIQYF
TRBV7-8	TRBD2	TRBJ2-1	-	TGTGCCAGCAGACGGAAACTAGCGGGAGGGACTTACAATGAGCAGTTCTTC	CASRRKLAGGTYNEQFF
TRBV2	-	TRBJ2-5	-	TGTGCCAGCAGAGAGGGTAACCAAGAGACCCAGTACTTC	CASREGNQETQYF
TRBV5-1	TRBD1	TRBJ1-1	few	TGCGCCAGCAGCCCAGGACAGGGTGACACTGAAGCTTTCTTT	CASSPGQGDTEAFF
TRBV2	-	TRBJ1-2	-	TGTGCCAGCAGTGATAGAGGGACAACGAACTATGGCTACACCTTC	CASSDRGTTNYGYTF
TRBV28	TRBD2	TRBJ2-3	-	TGTGCCAGCAGCACGCCACTAGCGAGCGCGGGGCTTAACTCAGATACGCAGTATTTT	CASSTPLASAGLNSDTQYF
TRBV4-2	-	TRBJ2-5	few	TGTGCCAGCAGCCAAGTGGGGGGGGCAGGAGGGGAGACCCAGTACTTC	CASSQVGGAGGETQYF
TRBV29-1	TRBD1	TRBJ2-6	-	TGCAGCGTTGAATCGAACAGGGGGCTGGCTGGGGCCAACGTCCTGACTTTC	CSVESNRGLAGANVLTF
TRBV11-2	-	TRBJ1-5	-	TGTGCCAGCAGCCCTGCACAGGGAGAAAGCAATCAGCCCCAGCATTTT	CASSPAQGESNQPQHF
TRBV2	-	TRBJ1-2	-	TGTGCCAGCGGGGGGGAGCTAGGCTATGGCTACACCTTC	CASGGELGYGYTF
TRBV11-2	-	TRBJ2-7	-	TGTGCCAGCAGCCTAGGGGCATTAACCTACGAGCAGTACTTC	CASSLGALTYEQYF
TRBV11-1	-	TRBJ2-5	-	TGTGCCAGCAGCCACACCGAAGAGACCCAGTACTTC	CASSHTEETQYF
TRBV4-1	-	TRBJ2-5	-	TGCGCCAGCAGCCAAGTGGGATCAGGGCTCGGCAGGGAGACCCAGTACTTC	CASSQVGSGLGRETQYF
TRBV29-1	-	TRBJ1-1	-	TGCAGCTCGGGGGTCCAGGGCACTGAAGCTTTCTTT	CSSGVQGTEAFF
TRBV5-6	-	TRBJ2-3	few	TGTGCCAGCAGCCGGGAGTCAGATACGCAGTATTTT	CASSRESDTQYF
TRBV4-1	TRBD1	TRBJ2-5	-	TGCGCCAGCAGCCGACAGGGAACGGAGACCCAGTACTTC	CASSRQGTETQYF
TRBV18	-	TRBJ1-3	few	TGTGCCAGCTCACCACCGTGGGGCCTACCCTCTGGAAACACCATATATTTT	CASSPPWGLPSGNTIYF
TRBV7-7	-	TRBJ2-5	-	TGTGCTAGCAGCTCGAATCAGTACCAAGAGACCCAGTACTTC	CASSSNQYQETQYF
TRBV27	TRBD2	TRBJ2-2	-	TGTGCCAGCAGGGTGGGGGGTGGACTAGCGGGAGGAATCGGGGAGCTGTTTTTT	CASRVGGGLAGGIGELFF
TRBV5-4	-	TRBJ2-1	-	TGTGCCAGCAGCCCTACAGGGACCTCCTACAATGAGCAGTTCTTC	CASSPTGTSYNEQFF
TRBV19	-	TRBJ1-3	-	TGTGCCAGTAATCCTGCAGGGCCTGGAAACACCATATATTTT	CASNPAGPGNTIYF
TRBV28	-	TRBJ1-1	-	TGTGCCAGCACCGTGAACACTGAAGCTTTCTTT	CASTVNTEAFF
TRBV4-3	-	TRBJ2-5	few	TGCGCCAGCAGCCAAGGGAATGGCGGTTGGGAGCAGTACTTC	CASSQGNGGWEQYF
TRBV4-1	TRBD2	TRBJ2-7	few	TGCGCCAGCAGCAACAGGGGACTAGCGGGAGGGCCTGATGGCTACGAGCAGTACTTC	CASSNRGLAGGPDGYEQYF
TRBV9	TRBD1	TRBJ1-1	-	TGTGCCAGCAGAAGCCTCCGTGTGACAGGGGGGTCGTTGAACACTGAAGCTTTCTTT	CASRSLRVTGGSLNTEAFF
TRBV4-1	-	TRBJ2-2	once	TGCGCCAGCAGCCAACTTGGAGACACCGGGGAGCTGTTTTTT	CASSQLGDTGELFF